Following are 16 T cell receptor beta chains from one sample sequenced in a study of shared clonotypes between healthy human individuals. Only in-frame clones appear in the TCRdb table, and some are missing; sequencing was by immunoSEQ multiplex PCR. The table includes 2,100,000 or so clones, almost 96% detected once. Sequencing was carried out using naive CD4+ T cells sorted from blood. Subset denoted: CD45RA+ positively selected. These TCRs come from a man aged 18 to 29 in good health.

V and J are TRBV5-1 and TRBJ2-1, with TRBD1 matching 8 bases. Germline V CDR1 and CDR2: SGHRS, YFSETQ. This CDR3 is built from 15 residues. The ends lost 0 bases at V and 10 bases at J; junction bases unmatched: 9. CDR3 nucleotide sequence: TGCGCCAGCAGCTTGGAGCCAGGGGGCCCTACCGAGCAGTTCTTC. Translating gives CASSLEPGGPTEQFF. The full variable domain, its missing parts supplied by reference TRBV5-1 and TRBJ2-1, is KAGVTQTPRYLIKTRGQQVTLSCSPISGHRSVSWYQQTPGQGLQFLFEYFSETQRNKGNFPGRFSGRQFSNSRSEMNVSTLELGDSALYLCASSLEPGGPTEQFFGPGTRLTVL.

CDR3 DNA sequence: TGTGCCAGCTCGATGCTGGAACGCGAAAAACTGTTTTTT. The encoded protein is CASSMLEREKLFF. The V call is TRBV18, the J call TRBJ1-4; unclear D gene. Trimming left V 6 bases short and J 8 bases short, with 13 bases between. CDR1 is KGHSH and CDR2 is LQKENI in the germline V gene. The CDR3 is 13 residues long.

CDR3 region: CASSLSQGSAEKLFF. CDR3 nucleotide sequence: TGTGCCAGCAGCCTATCACAGGGGTCGGCTGAAAAACTGTTTTTT. The V and J genes are TRBV6-5 and TRBJ1-4, with 7 bases identical to TRBD1. Germline V CDR1 and CDR2: MNHEY, SVGAGI. The V segment lost 6 bases and the J segment 7 bases; nucleotides outside the gene matches: 11. The CDR3 is made up of 15 amino acids.

The rearrangement joins TRBV30 to TRBJ1-5, with TRBD1 matching over 9 bases. This CDR3 is 17 amino acids long. Unmatched junction bases numbered 13, after V lost 2 bases and J lost 5 bases. Germline CDR1 GTSNPN, CDR2 SVGIG (reference sequence). The CDR3 sequence is CAWSPSGTGRGDQPQHF. The CDR3 DNA sequence: TGTGCCTGGAGTCCCTCCGGGACAGGGCGAGGGGATCAGCCCCAGCATTTT.

The V and J genes are TRBV6-1 and TRBJ2-5; D remains unclear. Germline CDR1 reads MNHNS; CDR2 reads SASEGT. There are 14 residues in the CDR3. V shed 8 bases and J shed 2 bases, with 15 bases lying between them. The CDR3 loop is CASSSRSSQETQYF. In DNA, the CDR3 is TGTGCCAGCTCTTCCCGTAGCTCTCAAGAGACCCAGTACTTC.

The chain joins TRBV5-5 to TRBJ1-2, with 7 bases aligning to TRBD1. The V segment lost 0 bases and the J segment 2 bases; nucleotides outside the gene matches: 7. Germline V gene lookup returns CDR1 SGHKS and CDR2 YYEKEE (reference sequence). The CDR3 has 16 residues. Here the CDR3 DNA reads TGTGCCAGCAGCTTGGAACAGGGGAGGACCAACTATGGCTACACCTTC. Translating gives CASSLEQGRTNYGYTF. The variable domain in full, completed from reference TRBV5-5 and TRBJ1-2, reads DAGVTQSPTHLIKTRGQQVTLRCSPISGHKSVSWYQQVLGQGPQFIFQYYEKEERGRGNFPDRFSARQFPNYSSELNVNALLLGDSALYLCASSLEQGRTNYGYTFGSGTRLTVV.

The chain employs TRBV5-1 and TRBJ2-3, with TRBD1 matching 8 bases. The CDR3 has 14 residues. The germline gives CDR1 SGHRS, CDR2 YFSETQ. Trimming removed 7 bases from V and 2 bases from J; junction bases left unmatched: 6. CDR3 sequence: CASRDRTHTDTQYF. CDR3 nucleotide sequence: TGCGCCAGCCGGGACAGGACACACACAGATACGCAGTATTTT.

In DNA, the CDR3 is TGTGCCAGCAGCTTCAACAGGGCCCTCACCTACGAGCAGTACTTC. The encoded protein is CASSFNRALTYEQYF. V and J are TRBV11-1 and TRBJ2-7; D may be TRBD1 (6 bases). The CDR3 sequence is 15 residues long. V was pared by 3 bases and J by 2 bases, with 14 bases between. Looked up from germline, CDR1 is SGHAT and CDR2 is FQDESV (reference sequence).

This clone was seen a single time. The rearrangement uses TRBV4-2 and TRBJ1-1, with no clear D. CDR3 size: 16 residues. The V gene's germline CDR1 is LGHNA and CDR2 YNFKEQ. V lost 0 bases, J lost 0 bases, and 11 bases lay in between. Written as DNA, the CDR3 is TGTGCCAGCAGCCAAGATTCCTGGCAAATGAACACTGAAGCTTTCTTT. Its protein product is CASSQDSWQMNTEAFF.

This chain joins TRBV5-4 and TRBJ2-5, with D uncertain. The CDR3 length is 15 residues. Germline-derived CDR1 and CDR2 are SGHNT and YYREEE (reference sequence). The V gene lost 5 bases and the J gene lost 1 base, with 15 bases spanning the gap. This CDR3 is CASRDNLLIQETQYF. The DNA for the CDR3 is TGTGCCAGCAGAGACAATTTACTGATCCAAGAGACCCAGTACTTC.

The CDR3 region is CASSLETSGTGELFF. CDR3 in DNA: TGCGCCAGCAGCTTGGAGACTAGCGGGACCGGGGAGCTGTTTTTT. The chain couples TRBV5-1 to TRBJ2-2; 10 positions match TRBD2. The V and J ends lost 0 bases and 5 bases, in that order; junction bases with no gene match: 1. CDR3 length: 15 residues. Germline V gene sequence: CDR1 SGHRS, CDR2 YFSETQ.

Notes on this clone: This sample also contains other DNA sequences that code for the same CDR3. The chain recombines TRBV6-1 with TRBJ1-6; the D gene is possibly TRBD1 (5 bases). V was trimmed by 5 bases and J by 7 bases, leaving 9 bases between them. The CDR3 runs to 13 residues. Germline V gene lookup returns CDR1 MNHNS and CDR2 SASEGT. CDR3: CASSPQGNSPLHF. The CDR3 nucleotides read TGTGCCAGCAGTCCTCAGGGAAATTCACCCCTCCACTTT.

The rearrangement uses TRBV7-3 and TRBJ2-7, with TRBD1 as a possible D gene (6 bases). Trimming stripped 5 bases from V and 6 bases from J, with 11 bases between. The CDR3 contains 12 residues. Per germline, CDR1 SGHTA and CDR2 FQGTGA. The CDR3 DNA follows: TGTGCCAGCAGCCCCGGCAGGGGCGAGCAGTACTTC. Its protein is CASSPGRGEQYF. Looking up the rest from reference TRBV7-3 and TRBJ2-7 gives the full variable domain: GAGVSQTPSNKVTEKGKYVELRCDPISGHTALYWYRQSLGQGPEFLIYFQGTGAADDSGLPNDRFFAVRPEGSVSTLKIQRTERGDSAVYLCASSPGRGEQYFGPGTRLTVT.

The CDR3: CSVHSPGAGNTIYF. The CDR3 DNA sequence: TGCAGCGTTCATTCCCCAGGGGCTGGAAACACCATATATTTT. V gene TRBV29-1 combines with J gene TRBJ1-3, with D perhaps TRBD1 (6 bases). The V gene's germline CDR1 is SQVTM and CDR2 ANQGSEA. The ends were cut back, 5 bases at V and 2 bases at J, with 13 bases in the middle. This CDR3 is 14 amino acids long.

With respect to this clone: Other DNA sequences in the same sample also yield this CDR3. V and J are TRBV10-3 and TRBJ1-2; no firm D call. V lost 2 bases, J lost 2 bases, and 6 bases lay in between. CDR1 is ENHRY, CDR2 SYGVKD, per germline. The CDR3 sequence is 13 residues long. Written as DNA, the CDR3 is TGTGCCATCAGTGAGGGAGTAAACTATGGCTACACCTTC. This gives the protein CAISEGVNYGYTF.

The chain combines TRBV16 with TRBJ1-1, with TRBD1 matching 8 bases. In germline, CDR1 is KGHSY, CDR2 FQNENV. The V and J ends lost 4 bases and 3 bases, in that order; junction bases with no gene match: 4. The CDR3 length is 14 residues. CDR3 DNA: TGTGCCAGCAGCCCGGGACAGGCGTACACTGAAGCTTTCTTT. Translation gives CASSPGQAYTEAFF. Full variable domain (rest looked up from reference TRBV16 and TRBJ1-1): GEEVAQTPKHLVRGEGQKAKLYCAPIKGHSYVFWYQQVLKNEFKFLISFQNENVFDETGMPKERFSAKCLPNSPCSLEIQATKLEDSAVYFCASSPGQAYTEAFFGQGTRLTVV.